This T cell receptor beta chain was recovered during a study of cytomegalovirus exposure and HLA in healthy donors. The method was immunoSEQ multiplex PCR; TCRdb's version includes in-frame clones alone and lacks a portion of them. This repertoire shows approximately 220,000 clones, about 93% found once; its top ten account for 0.85% to 1.2%. This clonotype originated in a woman aged 18-29 years in good health and CMV-seronegative. The sequenced material came from PBMCs.

The chain's CDR3 is CASSPTLAGGYEQYF. In DNA form, the CDR3 reads TGTGCCAGCAGCCCTACACTAGCGGGGGGCTACGAGCAGTACTTC. This chain connects TRBV28 to TRBJ2-7, with 12 bases matching TRBD2. Germline V lookup: CDR1 MDHEN, CDR2 SYDVKM. The CDR3 extends over 15 amino acids. J lost 3 bases, V lost 6 bases, and 6 bases had no gene match. The full variable domain, completed using reference TRBV28 and TRBJ2-7, is DVKVTQSSRYLVKRTGEKVFLECVQDMDHENMFWYRQDPGLGLRLIYFSYDVKMKEKGDIPEGYSVSREKKERFSLILESASTNQTSMYLCASSPTLAGGYEQYFGPGTRLTVT.